The 14 T cell receptor beta chains reported below all come from one sample, sequenced in a study of naive and memory T cell subsets. An equimolar mix of two oligonucleotides served as the beta constant-region primer for TRBC1 and TRBC2. TCRdb used MiXCR to reprocess the UMI-ligation and nested PCR reads, holding one entry per CDR3 protein. The table shows 19,000 or so distinct CDR3 sequences, with 11% occurring only once. Sample: central memory CD8+ T cells from blood. Receptors were obtained from a human donor in good health.

This clonotype was detected ten times or more. The rearrangement uses TRBV29-1 and TRBJ1-1; 9 bases align to TRBD1. CDR1 and CDR2 (germline): SQVTM, ANQGSEA. CDR3 size: 12 residues. Losses at the gene ends were 5 bases for V and 3 bases for J; bases not matched to a gene: 1. CDR3 region: CSVRTGDTEAFF. In nucleotides, the CDR3 is TGCAGCGTTCGGACAGGGGACACTGAAGCTTTCTTT.

V usage is TRBV3-1 and J usage is TRBJ2-2; D unclear. V lost 0 bases and J lost 2, with 1 base in between. Per germline, CDR1 LGHDT and CDR2 YNNKEL (reference sequence). The length of the CDR3 is 13 residues. The CDR3 nucleotides read TGTGCCAGCAGCCAAGATAACACCGGGGAGCTGTTTTTT. It encodes CASSQDNTGELFF.

This clonotype was seen a few times. The rearrangement joins TRBV27 to TRBJ2-1, with TRBD1 matching 8 bases. The V and J ends lost 4 bases and 8 bases, in that order; junction bases with no gene match: 7. Germline CDR1 reads MNHEY; CDR2 reads SMNVEV (reference sequence). This CDR3 has 14 amino acids. CDR3 sequence: CASSSYQGAHEQFF. CDR3 nucleotides: TGTGCCAGCAGTTCCTACCAGGGGGCCCATGAGCAGTTCTTC.

This clonotype occurred a few times. This chain joins TRBV27 and TRBJ1-2; D uncertain. The CDR3 length is 13 residues. Germline lookup yields CDR1 MNHEY and CDR2 SMNVEV (reference sequence). V shed 5 bases and J shed 4 bases, with 11 bases lying between them. Here the CDR3 reads CASSPGSSYGYTF. For the CDR3, the DNA is TGTGCCAGCAGTCCCGGGAGTAGCTATGGCTACACCTTC.

The J gene is TRBJ2-5, the V gene TRBV28, with TRBD1 as a possible D gene (6 bases). This CDR3 has 16 residues. With 6 bases removed from V and 1 base from J, the gap between germline ends came to 18 bases. Germline V lookup: CDR1 MDHEN, CDR2 SYDVKM. The CDR3 sequence is CASSDGQSKTQETQYF. CDR3 DNA: TGTGCCAGCAGCGATGGACAGAGCAAGACCCAAGAGACCCAGTACTTC.

This clonotype was recorded many times. J is TRBJ2-3 and V is TRBV5-1; tentatively, D is TRBD2 (6 bases). With 1 base removed from V and 0 bases from J, the gap between germline ends came to 15 bases. Germline V gene sequence: CDR1 SGHRS, CDR2 YFSETQ. The CDR3 length is 17 residues. The CDR3 loop reads CASSLLGAGPSTDTQYF. The CDR3 DNA sequence: TGCGCCAGCAGCTTGTTAGGGGCGGGACCTAGCACAGATACGCAGTATTTT.

This chain connects TRBV7-2 to TRBJ1-5; D not certain. There are 14 residues in the CDR3. V was cut by 2 bases and J by 6 bases, with 11 bases left in between. Germline loops: CDR1 SGHTA, CDR2 FQGNSA. CDR3 in amino acids: CASSLNGVLQPQHF. The CDR3 coding sequence is TGTGCCAGCAGCTTAAACGGGGTTCTTCAGCCCCAGCATTTT.

Many counts were recorded for this clonotype. The chain uses TRBV12-3 or TRBV12-4 and TRBJ1-1, with D unresolved. V was pared by 7 bases and J by 3 bases, with 15 bases between. The CDR3 is 14 amino acids. CDR3 loop: CASTLAGGYTEAFF. CDR3 bases: TGTGCCAGCACACTTGCGGGTGGGTACACTGAAGCTTTCTTT.

The chain couples TRBV20-1 to TRBJ2-7; D perhaps matches TRBD2 (5 bases). The CDR3 sequence is 20 residues long. CDR1 DFQATT and CDR2 SNEGSKA come from the germline V gene (reference sequence). V lost 3 bases and J lost 1, with 31 bases in between. CDR3: CSASPIHLGGGDRRSYEQYF. The CDR3 DNA reads TGCAGTGCTAGCCCAATTCACCTCGGCGGCGGCGATCGGAGGTCCTACGAGCAGTACTTC.

The genes are TRBV7-9 and TRBJ2-1, with TRBD2 matching 11 bases. With V trimmed by 2 bases and J by 7 bases, 10 bases remained unmatched. This CDR3 is built from 17 residues. Germline V gene lookup returns CDR1 SEHNR and CDR2 FQNEAQ (reference sequence). CDR3 protein: CASSLSPGLAADNEQFF. DNA of the CDR3: TGTGCCAGCAGCTTATCACCGGGACTAGCGGCCGATAATGAGCAGTTCTTC.

Many counts were recorded for this clonotype. The chain has TRBV20-1 and TRBJ2-7; no reliable D call. The CDR3 sequence is 12 residues long. V gave up 3 bases and J gave up 4 bases, with 10 bases separating them. In germline, CDR1 is DFQATT, CDR2 SNEGSKA (reference sequence). As DNA, the CDR3 is TGCAGTGCTAGGTCGGCGGAGTACGAGCAGTACTTC. The encoded protein is CSARSAEYEQYF.

The genes are TRBV13 and TRBJ2-2, with 8 bases fitting TRBD2. The ends lost 5 bases at V and 3 bases at J; junction bases unmatched: 14. CDR1 and CDR2 (germline): PRHDT, FYEKMQ (reference sequence). The CDR3 has 18 residues. For the CDR3, the DNA is TGTGCCAGCAGCCCGACCCCGGGACTAGGGTTGTACACCGGGGAGCTGTTTTTT. Translating gives CASSPTPGLGLYTGELFF.

Only one count was recorded for this clonotype. An end of the junction does not agree with germline; a read error may underlie this. The chain combines TRBV7-9 with TRBJ1-4; 10 bases are shared with TRBD1. Germline V gene lookup returns CDR1 SEHNR and CDR2 FQNEAQ (reference sequence). The CDR3 is 15 amino acids. Here the CDR3 reads CASDPGTGAKEKLVF. The CDR3 nucleotides read TGTGCCAGCGACCCCGGGACAGGGGCTAAGGAAAAACTGGTTTTT.

This clonotype was counted many times. A much larger clone lies one base from this, so it may be a read error. For the CDR3, the DNA is TGTGCCAGCAGTGACATGGGGAATGAGCAGTTCTTC. This sequence encodes CASSDMGNEQFF. This rearrangement joins TRBV6-2 or TRBV6-3 to TRBJ2-1, with no clear D. CDR1 MNHEY and CDR2 SVGEGT come from the germline V gene. Trimming removed 5 bases at V and 7 bases at J, with 9 bases between. CDR3 length equals 12 residues.